The sequence of this T cell receptor beta chain was determined in a study of CD8 T cells in Susac syndrome. The study sequenced TCR beta in blood CD8+ and CD4+ T cells. In the multiple sclerosis control group, patients were treatment-naive and had stable or active relapsing-remitting disease. Germline CDR1 reads MGHRA; CDR2 reads YSYEKL. Germline trimming cut 4 bases from V and 5 bases from J; bases unmatched to any gene: 6. This CDR3 is built from 14 residues. This clonotype appeared once. Its specificity is unknown. Study observations and caveats: The number of individuals included in the study's TCR sequencing and HLA analysis was acknowledged as relatively small.

When the RNA was reverse transcribed, random hexamers were used with an input of roughly 0.5 to 1 ug. By means of immunoSEQ multiplex PCR, TCR beta CDR3 spanning 54 Vbeta and 13 Jbeta underwent amplification. TCRdb analysed the immunoSEQ multiplex PCR reads with MiXCR anew, one entry per CDR3 protein. The table records a few hundred thousand distinct CDR3 sequences, around nine tenths of them present only once. The rearrangement links TRBV4-1 to TRBJ2-5, with TRBD1 matching 8 bases. The sequence derives from a human donor with multiple sclerosis. The sequenced sample consisted of CD8+ T cells from PBMCs. CDR3 bases: TGCGCCAGCAGCCCGACAGGGGAAGGGGAGACCCAGTACTTC. Residues: CASSPTGEGETQYF.